This T cell receptor beta chain was sequenced during a study of memory CD4+ T cells and cytomegalovirus serostatus. Study outcomes and limitations: A US-trained random forest predicted CMV serostatus with median AUC 0.91.

Germline values: CDR1 LNHDA, CDR2 SQIVND (reference sequence). The V gene lost 7 bases and the J gene lost 3 bases, with 15 bases spanning the gap. This CDR3 contains 15 residues. Clones were sequenced by immunoSEQ multiplex PCR, and TCRdb holds only the in-frame ones, with some missing. The sample contains tens of thousands of clones, 70% to 80% of which appear only once. The sort gate was single viable CD3+CD4+CD8-CD45RO+ cells for memory CD4+ T cells. A word on this clone: Its target is not known.

The rearrangement joins TRBV19 to TRBJ1-4; possible D gene TRBD1, 6 bases. This receptor was identified in an adult in good health and CMV-seronegative. Material for sequencing was memory CD4+ T cells from blood. CDR3 region: CASMGARQANEKLFF. In DNA, the CDR3 is TGTGCCAGTATGGGAGCCCGACAGGCTAATGAAAAACTGTTTTTT.